This paragraph covers one TCR beta chain sequence. A read error may be the cause here, since a much bigger clone is one base away. Time point meaning: pre-sensitization, week 0. Specified treatment: therapeutic diphenylcyclopropenone sensitization with weekly scalp DPC. Whole blood that had not been fractionated was the source of extracted total RNA. In every case, blood was obtained before the patch test was applied. This CDR3 contains 13 residues. Germline assignment: CDR1 SNHLY and CDR2 FYNNEI. These data belong to a study of human T cells and chemical hapten exposure. Study-level background: Patients were mainly female, each with alopecia areata, totalis or universalis.

As originally analysed: A per-sample median of about 94,000 TCRs was observed, with counts ranging from roughly 23,224 to 700,000. MiXCR, applied by TCRdb to the RACE reads, yields one record per CDR3 protein. For this entry, the V and J calls and clone size follow TCRdb and not the study's own pipeline. The sample carries 40,000 or so distinct CDR3 sequences, 10% to 15% recorded once. V usage is TRBV2 and J usage is TRBJ2-3, with TRBD2 matching over 11 bases. This receptor was identified in a woman between 40 and 55 years old with alopecia areata. Some clones in this sample may be carry-over from other donors' samples. The sequencing here drew on whole blood, taken in connection with sensitization to the hapten diphenylcyclopropenone (DPC). The CDR3: CAKGLADTDMQYF. As DNA, the CDR3 is TGTGCCAAGGGACTAGCGGACACAGATATGCAGTATTTT.